What follows are 3 T cell receptor beta chains derived from one specimen sequenced in a study of TIL therapy for anti-PD-1-resistant metastatic lung cancer. This was the immunoSEQ v3 assay. Measured with immunoSEQ multiplex PCR; TCRdb has only the in-frame clones, and not every one. Seen here are about 59,000 clones, 70% to 90% observed once, and the top ten hold about 2.7%. Time point of the sample: pre-treatment sample, taken before nivolumab and TIL therapy. This specimen consisted of blood, obtained at baseline. These receptors were collected from a person between 25 and 80 years old with non-small cell lung cancer.

The V and J genes are TRBV7-2 and TRBJ1-4; TRBD1 might be the D (6 bases). The germline V gene encodes CDR1 SGHTA and CDR2 FQGNSA. V dropped 1 base and J dropped 3 bases, with 15 bases sitting between them. CDR3 length: 17 amino acids. CDR3 amino acids: CASSLDGPGVANEKLFF. The CDR3 DNA follows: TGTGCCAGCAGCTTAGATGGGCCAGGGGTGGCTAATGAAAAACTGTTTTTT.

A single count supports this clone. This chain joins TRBV4-3 and TRBJ2-7; D may match TRBD1 or TRBD2 (5 bases each). Looked up from germline, CDR1 is LGHNA and CDR2 is YSLEER. V lost 0 bases and J 4 bases, leaving 13 bases between the germline ends. The CDR3 length is 15 residues. The CDR3, as DNA: TGCGCCAGCAGCCAAGAAAGGTCGTGGGGGTACGAGCAGTACTTC. Translating it yields CASSQERSWGYEQYF.

This chain connects TRBV24-1 to TRBJ2-5; D possibly corresponds to TRBD1 (5 bases). CDR3 length: 14 amino acids. Per the germline V gene, CDR1 is KGHDR and CDR2 is SFDVKD. V was pared by 5 bases and J by 3 bases, with 12 bases between. The CDR3 coding sequence is TGTGCCACCAGTGGCAGGCAGGGTAAAGAGACCCAGTACTTC. Protein sequence: CATSGRQGKETQYF.